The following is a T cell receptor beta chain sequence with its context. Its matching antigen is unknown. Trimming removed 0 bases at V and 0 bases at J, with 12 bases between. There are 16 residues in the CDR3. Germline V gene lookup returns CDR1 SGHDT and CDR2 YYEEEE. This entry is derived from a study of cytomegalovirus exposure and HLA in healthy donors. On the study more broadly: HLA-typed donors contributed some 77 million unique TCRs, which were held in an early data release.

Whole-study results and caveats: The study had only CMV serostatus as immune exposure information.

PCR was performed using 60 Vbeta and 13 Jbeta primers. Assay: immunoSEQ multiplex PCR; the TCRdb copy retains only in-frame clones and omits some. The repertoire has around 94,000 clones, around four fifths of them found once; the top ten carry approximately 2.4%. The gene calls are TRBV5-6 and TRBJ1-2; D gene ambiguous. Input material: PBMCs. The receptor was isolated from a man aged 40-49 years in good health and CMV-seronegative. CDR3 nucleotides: TGTGCCAGCAGCTTGGATCCCGAGGGAGCTAACTATGGCTACACCTTC. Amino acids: CASSLDPEGANYGYTF.